This T cell receptor beta chain is from a study of blood T cell repertoires in COVID-19. About the study: Italy, Spain and the United States were the sources of the convalescent and acute COVID-19 samples. PBMCs, B-cell-depleted T cells, or T cells were the source of the cDNA or gDNA that made up the material.

Authors' processing steps: By means of reference gene primer amplification, nucleated cell counts were estimated. Data came from immunoSEQ multiplex PCR; TCRdb stores just in-frame clones and leaves some out. D and trimming come from the DNA, and the V and J calls and clone size come from that table. The repertoire has approximately 280,000 clones, around 89% of them found once; the top ten carry approximately 4.6%. The sequencing sample was made of peripheral blood. This sequence originates from a man aged 35 to 55 with acute or convalescent COVID-19.

The CDR3 coding sequence is TGTGCCAGCAGCTATACTGCCGAGGTCAGGGGTAACTCACCCCTCCACTTT. Translated: CASSYTAEVRGNSPLHF. The chain links TRBV7-9 to TRBJ1-6, with D possibly TRBD1 on 6 matching bases. Trimming shortened V by 4 bases and J by 10 bases, and 23 bases separated the two germline ends. Germline lookup yields CDR1 SEHNR and CDR2 FQNEAQ (reference sequence). CDR3 length: 17 residues.